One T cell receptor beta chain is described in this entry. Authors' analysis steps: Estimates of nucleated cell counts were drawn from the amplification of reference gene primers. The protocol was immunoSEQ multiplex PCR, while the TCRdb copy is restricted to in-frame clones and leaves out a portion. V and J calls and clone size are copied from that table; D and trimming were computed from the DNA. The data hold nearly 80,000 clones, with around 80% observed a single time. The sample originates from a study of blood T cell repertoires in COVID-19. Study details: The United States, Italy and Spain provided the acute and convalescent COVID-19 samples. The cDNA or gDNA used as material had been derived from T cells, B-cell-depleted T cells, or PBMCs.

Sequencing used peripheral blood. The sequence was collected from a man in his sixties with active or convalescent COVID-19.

Here the CDR3 DNA reads TGTGCCAGCAGTCTCCGGGACAGGGATAGGTCACCCCTCCACTTT. It is translated as CASSLRDRDRSPLHF. The chain couples TRBV6-6 to TRBJ1-6; TRBD1 agrees at 9 bases. Germline CDR1 MNHNY, CDR2 SVGAGI (reference sequence). Trimming removed 5 bases from V and 10 bases from J; junction bases left unmatched: 9. The CDR3 consists of 15 residues.